The text below deals with one T cell receptor (beta chain). Priming of first-strand cDNA relied on TRAV- and TRBV-specific primers (covering alpha and beta chains). For amplifying TCRs, the PCR ran for about 20 cycles with Phusion, which was used together with a constant-region primer and the adapter on the V primers. TCRdb fed the reads into MiXCR, producing one record per CDR3 protein. Of 100,000 or so distinct CDR3 sequences listed, 20% to 25% are singletons. Germline lookup yields CDR1 LGHNA and CDR2 YNFKEQ. This CDR3 comprises 17 residues. V lost 8 bases to trimming and J lost 0 bases; unmatched junction nucleotides: 7. Described time point: after trial treatment. Treatment given: LDRT plus nivolumab, ipilimumab, low-dose cyclophosphamide and aspirin (RACIN trial). The sample originates from a study of low-dose radiotherapy and immunotherapy resistance in tumors.

The sequencing here drew on PBMCs, taken after low-dose radiotherapy plus immunotherapy. This TCR was sampled from a male donor with prostate cancer. The chain recombines TRBV4-2 with TRBJ2-2, with TRBD2 identical over 12 bases. The CDR3 reads CASSGLAGTANTGELFF. CDR3 coding DNA: TGTGCCAGCTCCGGACTAGCGGGAACAGCGAACACCGGGGAGCTGTTTTTT.